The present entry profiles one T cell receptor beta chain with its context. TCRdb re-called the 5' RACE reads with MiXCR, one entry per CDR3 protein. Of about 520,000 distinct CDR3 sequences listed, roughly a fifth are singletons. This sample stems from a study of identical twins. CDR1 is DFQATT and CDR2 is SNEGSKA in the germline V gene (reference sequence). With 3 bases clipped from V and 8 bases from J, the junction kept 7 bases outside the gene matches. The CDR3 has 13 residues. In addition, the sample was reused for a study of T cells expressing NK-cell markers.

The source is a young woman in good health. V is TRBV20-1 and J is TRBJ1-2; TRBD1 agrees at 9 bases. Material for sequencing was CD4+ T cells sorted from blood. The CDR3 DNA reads TGCAGTGCTAGCCCGGGACAGGGTTGGGGCTACACCTTC. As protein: CSASPGQGWGYTF.